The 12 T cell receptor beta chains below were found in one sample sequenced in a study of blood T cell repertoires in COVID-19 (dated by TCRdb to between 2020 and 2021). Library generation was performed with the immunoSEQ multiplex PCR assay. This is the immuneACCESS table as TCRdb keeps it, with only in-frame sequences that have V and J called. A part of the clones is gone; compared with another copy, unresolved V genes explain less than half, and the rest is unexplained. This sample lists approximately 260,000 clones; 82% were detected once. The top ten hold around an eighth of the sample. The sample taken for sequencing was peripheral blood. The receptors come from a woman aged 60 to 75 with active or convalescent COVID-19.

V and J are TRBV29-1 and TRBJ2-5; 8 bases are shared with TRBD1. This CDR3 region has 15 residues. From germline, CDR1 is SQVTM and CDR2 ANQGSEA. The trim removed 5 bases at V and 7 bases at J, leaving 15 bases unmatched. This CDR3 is CSVTPGQGQSRTQYF. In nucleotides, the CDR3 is TGCAGCGTTACGCCCGGACAGGGACAAAGTCGGACCCAGTACTTC.

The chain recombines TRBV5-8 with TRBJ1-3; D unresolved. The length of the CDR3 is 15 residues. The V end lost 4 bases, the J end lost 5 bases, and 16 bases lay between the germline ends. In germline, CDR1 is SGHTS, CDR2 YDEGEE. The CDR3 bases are TGTGCCAGCAGCCATGGAGGGTTTAGAAGAAACACCATATATTTT. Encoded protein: CASSHGGFRRNTIYF.

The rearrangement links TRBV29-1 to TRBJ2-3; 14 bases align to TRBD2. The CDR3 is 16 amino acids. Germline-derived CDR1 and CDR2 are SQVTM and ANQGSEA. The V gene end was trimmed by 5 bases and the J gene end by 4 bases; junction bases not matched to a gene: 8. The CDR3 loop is CSVPPVGLAGADTQYF. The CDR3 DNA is TGCAGCGTTCCCCCCGTGGGACTAGCGGGGGCAGATACGCAGTATTTT.

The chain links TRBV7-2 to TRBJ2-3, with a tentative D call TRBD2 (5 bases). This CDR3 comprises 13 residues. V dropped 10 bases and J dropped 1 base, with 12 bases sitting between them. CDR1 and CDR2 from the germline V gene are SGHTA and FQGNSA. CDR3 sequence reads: CATSGGGTDTQYF. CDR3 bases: TGTGCCACCTCAGGAGGCGGCACAGATACGCAGTATTTT.

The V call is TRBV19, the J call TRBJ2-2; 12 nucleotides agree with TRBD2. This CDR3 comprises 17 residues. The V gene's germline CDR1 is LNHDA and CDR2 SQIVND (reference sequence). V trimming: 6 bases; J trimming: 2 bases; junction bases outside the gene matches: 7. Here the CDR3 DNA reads TGTGCCAGTAGCCTAGCGGGGGGGCCCTTAAACACCGGGGAGCTGTTTTTT. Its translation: CASSLAGGPLNTGELFF.

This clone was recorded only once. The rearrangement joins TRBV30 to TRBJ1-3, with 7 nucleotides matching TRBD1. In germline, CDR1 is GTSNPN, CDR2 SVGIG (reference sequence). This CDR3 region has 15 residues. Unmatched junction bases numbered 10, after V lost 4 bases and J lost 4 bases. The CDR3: CAWTPVRGRGNTIYF. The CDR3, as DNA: TGTGCCTGGACTCCCGTAAGGGGGCGAGGAAACACCATATATTTT.

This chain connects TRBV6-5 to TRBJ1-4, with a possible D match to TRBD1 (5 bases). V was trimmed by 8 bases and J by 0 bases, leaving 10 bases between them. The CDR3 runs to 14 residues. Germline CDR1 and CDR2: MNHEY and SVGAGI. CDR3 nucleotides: TGTGCCAGCCGATCGACAGCAACTAATGAAAAACTGTTTTTT. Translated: CASRSTATNEKLFF.

CDR3 in amino acids: CASRDAGSSPQETQYF. The CDR3, as DNA: TGTGCCAGCAGGGATGCAGGGTCTTCCCCTCAAGAGACCCAGTACTTC. This chain uses TRBV7-2 with TRBJ2-5; D might be TRBD1 (5 bases). CDR3 length equals 16 residues. V lost 6 bases to trimming and J lost 2 bases, with 19 bases between them. Germline V gene lookup returns CDR1 SGHTA and CDR2 FQGNSA.

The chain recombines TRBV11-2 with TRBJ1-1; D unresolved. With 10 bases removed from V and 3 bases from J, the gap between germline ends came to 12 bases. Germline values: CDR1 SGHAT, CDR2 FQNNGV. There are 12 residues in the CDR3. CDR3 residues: CAKEGKDTEAFF. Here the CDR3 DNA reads TGTGCCAAGGAGGGCAAGGACACTGAAGCTTTCTTT.

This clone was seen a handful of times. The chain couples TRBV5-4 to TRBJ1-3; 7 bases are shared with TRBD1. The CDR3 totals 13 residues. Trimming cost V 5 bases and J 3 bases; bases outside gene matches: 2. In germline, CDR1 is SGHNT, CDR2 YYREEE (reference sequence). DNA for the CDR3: TGTGCCAGCAGTCCAGGGGGTGGAAACACCATATATTTT. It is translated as CASSPGGGNTIYF.

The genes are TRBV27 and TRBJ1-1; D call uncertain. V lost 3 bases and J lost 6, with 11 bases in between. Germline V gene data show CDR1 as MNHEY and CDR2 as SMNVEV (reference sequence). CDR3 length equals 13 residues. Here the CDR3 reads CASSLPGRSEAFF. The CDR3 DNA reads TGTGCCAGCAGTTTGCCCGGGAGGTCTGAAGCTTTCTTT.

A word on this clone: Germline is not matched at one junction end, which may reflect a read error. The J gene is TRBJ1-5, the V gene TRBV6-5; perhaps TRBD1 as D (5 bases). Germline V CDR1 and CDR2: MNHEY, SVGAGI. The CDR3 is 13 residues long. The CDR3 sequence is CVSRTDSGQPQHF. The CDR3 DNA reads TGTGTCAGCAGGACCGACAGTGGGCAGCCCCAGCATTTT.